The clone carrying this T cell receptor beta chain was seen at least ten times. This CDR3 has 16 amino acids. With V trimmed by 6 bases and J by 7 bases, 18 bases remained unmatched. CDR1 and CDR2 from the germline V gene are DFQATT and SNEGSKA (reference sequence). TCRdb redid the calling of the 5' RACE reads with MiXCR, one entry per CDR3 protein. The repertoire includes more than 35,000 distinct CDR3 sequences, approximately 2.8% of them detected once, and around 15% sits in the top ten. The entry originates in a study of neurological immune-mediated disorders. Material: PBMCs. The chain recombines TRBV20-1 with TRBJ1-2, with TRBD1 matching 9 bases. This clonotype was obtained from a woman between 45 and 65 years old with multiple sclerosis. CDR3 in DNA: TGCAGTGCCACTAGACTTCTGGGACAGGGCATAGGTGGCTACACCTTC. This translates into CSATRLLGQGIGGYTF.